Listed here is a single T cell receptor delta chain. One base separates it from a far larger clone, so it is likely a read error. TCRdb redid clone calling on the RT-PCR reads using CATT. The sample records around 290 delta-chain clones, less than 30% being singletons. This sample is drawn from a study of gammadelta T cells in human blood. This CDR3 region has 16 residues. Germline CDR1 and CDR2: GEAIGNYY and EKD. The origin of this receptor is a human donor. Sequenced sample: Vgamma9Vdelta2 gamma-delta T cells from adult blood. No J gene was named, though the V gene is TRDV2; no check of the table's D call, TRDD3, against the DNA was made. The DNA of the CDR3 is TGTGCCTGTGACACAGTACTGGGGACGTACACCGATAAACTCATCTTC. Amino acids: CACDTVLGTYTDKLIF.